Below, one T cell receptor beta chain is given with its context. Its antigen is unidentified. The CDR3 sequence is 13 residues long. Germline V gene sequence: CDR1 SGHRS, CDR2 YFSETQ. These data originate in a study of monozygotic twins with inflammatory bowel disease. The study, taken as a whole, reports: Similarity of repertoires did not differ between concordant and discordant twins, possibly from limited power.

From 3,500 to 4,000 ng of total RNA, each TCR library was prepared. Two rounds of nested PCR, of approximately 16 and 9 cycles, were run on TCRalpha and TCRbeta cDNA. From its re-call of the 5' RACE reads, TCRdb lists each CDR3 protein once, without DNA. The sample features under 200,000 distinct CDR3 sequences, with under 3.5% in its top ten. The specimen was blood. V is TRBV5-1 and J is TRBJ2-3. This receptor was taken from a human donor with ulcerative colitis or Crohn's disease, or a healthy co-twin of an affected twin (not recorded which). CDR3 in amino acids: CASSLEISDTQYF.